The 18 T cell receptor beta chains below all came from one sample that was sequenced in a study of T-cell memory formation after mild COVID-19. In TCRdb, the 5' RACE reads were re-called with MiXCR into one record per CDR3 protein. Of 140,000 or so distinct CDR3 sequences in the sample, 13% to 15% were seen once. Material: PBMCs or a T cell subset sorted from them (not recorded which). The origin of the receptors is an adult woman who had mild COVID-19 (a few samples of this study predate the infection). Cell type and time point are not known.

The sample holds a few counts of this clonotype. The CDR3 region has the DNA TGCGCCAGCAGGACTATGCTAGACAATGAGCAGTTCTTC. This sequence encodes CASRTMLDNEQFF. The chain joins TRBV5-1 to TRBJ2-1, with D possibly matching TRBD2 (5 bases). Germline CDR1 SGHRS, CDR2 YFSETQ. The length of the CDR3 is 13 residues. Trimming took off 5 bases at V and 5 bases at J, with 11 bases between the two ends.

This clonotype has just a few counts. This chain joins TRBV7-8 and TRBJ2-2; D not resolved. The CDR3 is 12 residues long. V was trimmed by 5 bases and J by 7 bases, leaving 8 bases between them. In germline, CDR1 is SGHVS, CDR2 FQNEAQ. CDR3: CASSLRSGELFF. The CDR3 DNA is TGTGCCAGCAGCCTACGTAGCGGGGAGCTGTTTTTT.

The sample holds a few counts of this clonotype. This rearrangement joins TRBV24-1 to TRBJ2-1; 10 positions agree with TRBD2. Per the germline V gene, CDR1 is KGHDR and CDR2 is SFDVKD. This CDR3 region has 17 residues. V dropped 4 bases and J dropped 2; count of bases not matched to a gene: 7. The CDR3 reads CATSDSGLAEPYNEQFF. The CDR3 bases are TGTGCCACCAGTGACTCCGGACTAGCGGAGCCCTACAATGAGCAGTTCTTC.

At least ten counts were recorded for this clonotype. V and J are TRBV7-2 and TRBJ2-2, with TRBD2 matching 11 bases. Trimming cost V 5 bases and J 6 bases; bases outside gene matches: 2. The CDR3 spans 14 residues. The germline CDR1 and CDR2 sequences are SGHTA and FQGNSA. The CDR3 coding sequence is TGTGCCAGCAGCGCGGGACTAGCGGCCGGGGAGCTGTTTTTT. Its translation: CASSAGLAAGELFF.

The sample holds a few counts of this clonotype. The chain has TRBV10-3 and TRBJ2-3; 10 bases line up with TRBD2. Germline V gene sequence: CDR1 ENHRY, CDR2 SYGVKD. V shed 10 bases, J shed 2 bases, and the junction held 12 bases outside the gene matches. The CDR3 is made up of 16 amino acids. CDR3: CATSGQAGGATDTQYF. DNA of the CDR3: TGTGCCACCAGCGGACAAGCGGGAGGGGCCACAGATACGCAGTATTTT.

This clonotype was detected only a few times. This chain connects TRBV4-1 to TRBJ2-1; TRBD2 might be the D (5 bases). This CDR3 is built from 15 residues. Between the trimmed V and J ends, which lost 1 base and 1 base, there was a span of 8 bases. From germline, CDR1 is MGHRA and CDR2 YSYEKL. CDR3 sequence (DNA): TGCGCCAGCAGCCAAGCACTAGAGTCCTACAATGAGCAGTTCTTC. Its translation is CASSQALESYNEQFF.

This clonotype was observed many times. The chain combines TRBV7-8 with TRBJ2-5; D is ambiguous. Germline V gene sequence: CDR1 SGHVS, CDR2 FQNEAQ. V lost 5 bases to trimming and J lost 2 bases, with 12 bases between them. The CDR3 totals 14 residues. CDR3 DNA: TGTGCCAGCAGCACCGGACGGGCGCAAGAGACCCAGTACTTC. The encoded protein is CASSTGRAQETQYF.

Only a few counts were recorded for this clonotype. This chain connects TRBV5-1 to TRBJ2-7, with D perhaps assigned TRBD1 or TRBD2 (5 bases each). This CDR3 has 13 residues. Per the germline V gene, CDR1 is SGHRS and CDR2 is YFSETQ. The V gene lost 3 bases and the J gene lost 3 bases, with 10 bases spanning the gap. CDR3 loop: CASSWGIVYEQYF. The CDR3 DNA reads as TGCGCCAGCAGCTGGGGGATAGTCTACGAGCAGTACTTC. Full variable domain (remainder filled in from reference TRBV5-1 and TRBJ2-7): KAGVTQTPRYLIKTRGQQVTLSCSPISGHRSVSWYQQTPGQGLQFLFEYFSETQRNKGNFPGRFSGRQFSNSRSEMNVSTLELGDSALYLCASSWGIVYEQYFGPGTRLTVT.

In this sample, this clonotype turned up many times. This chain links TRBV4-1 with TRBJ2-2, with TRBD1 identical over 8 bases. The CDR3 runs to 16 residues. V lost 1 base, J lost 1 base, and 2 bases stayed unmatched. The V gene's germline CDR1 is MGHRA and CDR2 YSYEKL. The CDR3 sequence: CASSQVGTGNTGELFF. DNA of the CDR3: TGCGCCAGCAGCCAAGTCGGGACAGGGAACACCGGGGAGCTGTTTTTT.

A few counts support this clonotype. The V call is TRBV4-3, the J call TRBJ2-7, with 8 nucleotides matching TRBD2. The germline V gene has CDR1 LGHNA and CDR2 YSLEER. The CDR3 runs to 16 residues. V shed 0 bases, J shed 4 bases, and the junction held 8 bases outside the gene matches. The chain's CDR3 is CASSQDRSGGPYEQYF. CDR3 in DNA: TGCGCCAGCAGCCAAGATCGGTCGGGAGGGCCATACGAGCAGTACTTC.

V is TRBV7-6 and J is TRBJ1-1; D not resolved. V shed 0 bases and J shed 0 bases, with 8 bases lying between them. The CDR3 contains 15 residues. CDR1 and CDR2 from the germline V gene are SGHVS and FNYEAQ. The CDR3 nucleotides read TGTGCCAGCAGCTTAGCGAGAGACATGAACACTGAAGCTTTCTTT. Encoded protein: CASSLARDMNTEAFF.

The rearrangement links TRBV2 to TRBJ1-3, with D maybe TRBD1 (5 bases). The length of the CDR3 is 13 residues. Deletions cut 2 bases from V and 7 bases from J, with 9 bases between. Looked up from germline, CDR1 is SNHLY and CDR2 is FYNNEI. The CDR3 DNA sequence: TGTGCCAGCAGTGAATTAGGGGTCAACACCATATATTTT. Translation: CASSELGVNTIYF.

This clonotype was observed a few times. The gene calls are TRBV6-2 or TRBV6-3 and TRBJ2-7; TRBD1 is a possible D gene (5 bases). This CDR3 is 13 amino acids long. V dropped 7 bases and J dropped 7 bases, with 17 bases sitting between them. Germline-derived CDR1 and CDR2 are MNHEY and SVGEGT. The CDR3 sequence: CASNEVRVGEQYF. CDR3 nucleotide sequence: TGTGCCAGCAACGAGGTCAGGGTGGGGGAGCAGTACTTC.

V usage is TRBV28 and J usage is TRBJ1-2; D remains ambiguous. Between the trimmed V and J ends, which lost 5 bases and 4 bases, there was a span of 8 bases. CDR1 MDHEN and CDR2 SYDVKM come from the germline V gene. CDR3 length equals 12 residues. CDR3 in amino acids: CASSPSSYGYTF. CDR3 DNA sequence: TGTGCCAGCAGTCCGTCAAGCTATGGCTACACCTTC.

V and J are TRBV27 and TRBJ1-2; 7 nucleotides line up with TRBD1. Trimming took 3 bases from V and 4 from J; bases not matched to a gene: 11. CDR3 length equals 16 residues. Per the germline V gene, CDR1 is MNHEY and CDR2 is SMNVEV (reference sequence). Here the CDR3 reads CASSFAYAAGGYGYTF. In nucleotides, the CDR3 is TGTGCCAGCAGTTTTGCCTACGCCGCAGGGGGCTATGGCTACACCTTC.

This clonotype was seen a handful of times. The V gene is TRBV7-9, the J gene TRBJ1-1, with D uncertain. The V gene's germline CDR1 is SEHNR and CDR2 FQNEAQ (reference sequence). The V end was cut by 3 bases, the J end by 6 bases, with 14 bases between. There are 14 residues in the CDR3. The CDR3 is CASSFRAIGPEAFF. CDR3 coding DNA: TGTGCCAGCAGCTTCCGGGCCATTGGCCCTGAAGCTTTCTTT.

This clonotype was observed a handful of times. The chain employs TRBV25-1 and TRBJ1-2, with TRBD1 as a possible D gene (6 bases). CDR3 length equals 13 residues. V was trimmed by 5 bases and J by 8 bases, leaving 15 bases between them. Germline V gene sequence: CDR1 MGHDK, CDR2 SYGVNS. For the CDR3, the DNA is TGTGCCAGCAGTCTCGGGACACGTTCAGGCTACACCTTC. Translated, it gives CASSLGTRSGYTF.

There are a few counts of this clonotype. The gene calls are TRBV6-2 or TRBV6-3 and TRBJ2-7; D unclear. The CDR3 sequence is 15 residues long. Trimming took 8 bases from V and 1 from J, leaving 18 bases between them. The germline CDR1 and CDR2 sequences are MNHEY and SVGEGT. CDR3 nucleotides: TGTGCCAGCTGGGGTAACCCGACACTTTCCTACGAGCAGTACTTC. Its translation is CASWGNPTLSYEQYF.